The T cell receptor beta chain described here comes from a study of T-cell memory formation after mild COVID-19. CDR3 length: 13 residues. CDR1 and CDR2 from the germline V gene are SEHNR and FQNEAQ (reference sequence). V lost 11 bases to trimming and J lost 7 bases, with 17 bases between them. TCR alpha and TCR beta cDNA libraries carrying sample barcodes and UMIs came from 5'RACE with constant-segment primers. A single record per CDR3 protein comes from TCRdb applying MiXCR to the 5' RACE reads. This sample has under 350,000 distinct CDR3 sequences; around 15% occur once, and the top ten carry approximately 25%.

The sequence was obtained from a man younger than 30 who had mild COVID-19 (a few samples of this study predate the infection). Cell type and time point are not known. The sample taken for sequencing was PBMCs or a T cell subset sorted from them (not recorded which). The J gene is TRBJ1-4, the V gene TRBV7-9; TRBD1 might be the D (5 bases). The CDR3, as DNA: TGTGCCGGTGGGGGGTACCAGGGTGAAAAACTGTTTTTT. Encoded protein: CAGGGYQGEKLFF.